The text below deals with one T cell receptor (beta chain). The target antigen is unknown. Sequencing of DNA taken from cultured CD4+ T cells relied on the Oncomine TCR Beta short-read assay. TCRdb analysed the PCR reads with MiXCR anew, one entry per CDR3 protein. The data contain just under 20,000 distinct CDR3 sequences, around half of them singletons. Treatment of the sample: approximately 10-day PBMC culture with coronavirus spike peptide pools or control peptides (ViraFEST assay). ViraFEST used peptide pools to expand antigen-specific T cells, then sequenced TCRs. These data are taken from a study of vaccination and CD4 T cells after COVID-19. Background on the study: Six males and four females, two Hispanic, made up the convalescents. A CEFX pool, an HIV-1 Nef pool, or no peptide went to control cultures. Post-COVID draws came a median approximately 100 days after diagnosis (range 35 to 161).

V was shortened by 3 bases and J by 5 bases, with 19 bases between the two germline ends. Germline V gene sequence: CDR1 GTSNPN, CDR2 SVGIG (reference sequence). The CDR3 loop spans 15 amino acids. The chain has TRBV30 and TRBJ1-2; no firm D call. The sequenced sample was CD4+ T cells from blood, cultured in vitro, obtained before SARS-CoV-2 vaccination. The origin of this receptor is a human donor who had recovered from COVID-19. Here the CDR3 reads CAWSALEAIGYGYTF. Written as DNA, the CDR3 is TGTGCCTGGAGCGCCCTTGAGGCTATCGGATATGGCTACACCTTC.